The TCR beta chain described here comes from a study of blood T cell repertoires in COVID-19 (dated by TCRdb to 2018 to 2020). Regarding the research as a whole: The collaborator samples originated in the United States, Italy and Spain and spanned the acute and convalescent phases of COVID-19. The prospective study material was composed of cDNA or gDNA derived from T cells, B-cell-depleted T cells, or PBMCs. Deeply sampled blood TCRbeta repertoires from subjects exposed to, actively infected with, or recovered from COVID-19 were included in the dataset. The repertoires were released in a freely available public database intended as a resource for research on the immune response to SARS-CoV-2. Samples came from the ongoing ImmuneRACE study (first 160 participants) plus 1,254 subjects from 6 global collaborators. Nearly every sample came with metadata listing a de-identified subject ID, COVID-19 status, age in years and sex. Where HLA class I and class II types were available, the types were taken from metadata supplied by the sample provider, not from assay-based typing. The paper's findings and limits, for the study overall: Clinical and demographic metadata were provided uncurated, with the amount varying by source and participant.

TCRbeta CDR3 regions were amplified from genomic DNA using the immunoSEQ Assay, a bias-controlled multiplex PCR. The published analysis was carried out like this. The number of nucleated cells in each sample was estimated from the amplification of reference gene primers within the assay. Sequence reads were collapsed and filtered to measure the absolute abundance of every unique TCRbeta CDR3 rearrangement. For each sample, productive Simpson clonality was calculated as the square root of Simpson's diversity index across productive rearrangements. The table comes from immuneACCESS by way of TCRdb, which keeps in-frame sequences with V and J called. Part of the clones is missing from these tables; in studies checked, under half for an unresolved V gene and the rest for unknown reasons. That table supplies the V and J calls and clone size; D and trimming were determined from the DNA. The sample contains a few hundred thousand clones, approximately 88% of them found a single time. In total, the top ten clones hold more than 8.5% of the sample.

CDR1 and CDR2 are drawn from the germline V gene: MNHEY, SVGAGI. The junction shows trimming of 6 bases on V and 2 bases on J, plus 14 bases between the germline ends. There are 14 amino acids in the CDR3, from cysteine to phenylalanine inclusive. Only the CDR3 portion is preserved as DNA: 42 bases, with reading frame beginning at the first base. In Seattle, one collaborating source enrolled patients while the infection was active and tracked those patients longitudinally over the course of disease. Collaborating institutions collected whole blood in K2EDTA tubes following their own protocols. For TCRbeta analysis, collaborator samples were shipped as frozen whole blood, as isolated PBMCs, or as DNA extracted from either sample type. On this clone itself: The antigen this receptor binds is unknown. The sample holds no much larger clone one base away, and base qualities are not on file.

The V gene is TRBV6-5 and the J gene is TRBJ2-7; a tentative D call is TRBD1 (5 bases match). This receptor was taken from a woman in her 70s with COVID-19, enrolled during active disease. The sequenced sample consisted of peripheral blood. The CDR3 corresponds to CASRRGQGAYEQYF. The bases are TGTGCCAGCAGACGCGGCCAGGGCGCCTACGAGCAGTACTTC.